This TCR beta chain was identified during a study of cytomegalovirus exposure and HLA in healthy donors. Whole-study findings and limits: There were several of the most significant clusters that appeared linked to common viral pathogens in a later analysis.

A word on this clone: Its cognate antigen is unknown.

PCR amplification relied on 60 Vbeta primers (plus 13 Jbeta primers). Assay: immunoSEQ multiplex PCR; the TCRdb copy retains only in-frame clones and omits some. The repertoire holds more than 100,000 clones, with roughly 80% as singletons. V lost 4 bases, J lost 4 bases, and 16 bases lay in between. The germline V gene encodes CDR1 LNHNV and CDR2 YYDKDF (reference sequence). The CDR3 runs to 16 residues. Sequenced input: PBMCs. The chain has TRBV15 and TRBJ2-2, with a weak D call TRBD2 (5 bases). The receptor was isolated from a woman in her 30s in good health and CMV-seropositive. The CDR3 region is CATSTWGEGSTGELFF. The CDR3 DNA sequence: TGTGCCACCAGCACCTGGGGAGAGGGAAGCACCGGGGAGCTGTTTTTT.